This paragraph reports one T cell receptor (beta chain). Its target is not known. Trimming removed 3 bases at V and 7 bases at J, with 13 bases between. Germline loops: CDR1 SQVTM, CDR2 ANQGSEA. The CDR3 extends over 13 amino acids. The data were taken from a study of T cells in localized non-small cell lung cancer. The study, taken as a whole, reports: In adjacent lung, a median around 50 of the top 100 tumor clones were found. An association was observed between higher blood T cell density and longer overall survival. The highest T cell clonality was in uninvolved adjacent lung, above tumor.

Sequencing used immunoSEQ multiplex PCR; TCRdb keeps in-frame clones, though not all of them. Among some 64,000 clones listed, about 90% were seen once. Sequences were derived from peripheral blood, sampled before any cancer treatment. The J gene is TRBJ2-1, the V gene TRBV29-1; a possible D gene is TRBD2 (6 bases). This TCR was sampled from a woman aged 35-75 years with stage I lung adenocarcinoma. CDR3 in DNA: TGCAGCGTTGAGAAGCGGGCGAGGAATGAGCAGTTCTTC. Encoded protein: CSVEKRARNEQFF.